This entry is about one T cell receptor (beta chain). This entry belongs to a study of blood T cell repertoires in COVID-19. Study at large: Samples came from the United States, Italy and Spain, spanning acute and convalescent COVID-19. T cells, B-cell-depleted T cells, or PBMCs provided the cDNA or gDNA that served as material.

Seattle cases were enrolled at active infection and followed longitudinally. Looked up from germline, CDR1 is SQVTM and CDR2 is ANQGSEA. Trimming took off 7 bases at V and 1 base at J, with 9 bases between the two ends. There are 12 residues in the CDR3. Authors' processing steps: Amplification from reference gene primers served as the basis for estimated nucleated cell counts. Profiled with immunoSEQ multiplex PCR; TCRdb holds only in-frame clones, not every one. V and J calls and clone size are as listed in that table; D and trimming were resolved from the DNA. The sample records just under 350,000 clones, 85% to 90% being singletons.

Specimen: peripheral blood. V gene TRBV29-1 combines with J gene TRBJ2-3; D is uncertain. The source is a woman aged 45 to 65 with COVID-19, enrolled during active disease. CDR3 in DNA: TGCAGCGGTCTACCCGGCACAGATACGCAGTATTTT. This sequence encodes CSGLPGTDTQYF.